The rows below give T cell receptor beta chains drawn from one sample of a study of T cell repertoires in cytomegalovirus infection. TCRdb re-analysed the reads in MiXCR, keeping a single row per CDR3 protein. The sample carries 200,000 to 300,000 distinct CDR3 sequences, over 8% recorded once. Source material: PBMCs. These receptors all stem from a human donor in good health (CMV status not recorded). Some clones in this sample may be carry-over from other donors' samples. Each CDR3 is given with its conserved first and last residue. A D gene is named only where the DNA matches it firmly. Clone size is not always given. Where it is, it says once, few, many or a class for expanded clones.

d_call | j_call | v_call | clone_size | cdr3_aa | cdr3_nt
NA | TRBJ1-1 | TRBV7-8 | many | CASTPNGVAMNTEAFF | TGTGCCAGCACTCCAAACGGGGTCGCAATGAACACTGAAGCTTTCTTT
NA | TRBJ2-6 | TRBV29-1 | few | CSVEAGANVLTF | TGCAGCGTTGAGGCTGGGGCCAACGTCCTGACTTTC
TRBD1 | TRBJ2-7 | TRBV19 | NA | CASSPRQGLREQYF | TGTGCCAGTAGCCCGCGACAGGGGCTTCGGGAGCAGTACTTC
TRBD1 | TRBJ1-1 | TRBV14 | NA | CASSDLTGGYTEAFF | TGTGCCAGCAGCGACCTGACAGGGGGCTACACTGAAGCTTTCTTT
NA | TRBJ1-6 | TRBV4-1 | many | CASSQDRHRRQSSYNSPLHF | TGCGCCAGCAGCCAAGATCGTCATCGAAGGCAGAGCTCCTATAATTCACCCCTCCACTTT
TRBD1 | TRBJ2-2 | TRBV7-2 | many | CASSFKALQGAGELFF | TGTGCCAGCAGCTTTAAAGCTTTACAGGGGGCCGGGGAGCTGTTTTTT
TRBD1 | TRBJ1-2 | TRBV19 | many | CASRETGVAGYTF | TGTGCCAGTAGAGAGACAGGGGTCGCTGGCTACACCTTC
NA | TRBJ1-1 | TRBV7-9 | NA | CASGFRGGTEAFF | TGTGCCAGCGGATTCAGGGGAGGGACTGAAGCTTTCTTT
NA | TRBJ2-3 | TRBV7-2 | few | CASSLALALVSWDTQYF | TGTGCCAGCAGCTTAGCCCTGGCCCTAGTGAGTTGGGATACGCAGTATTTT
TRBD1 | TRBJ2-7 | TRBV5-1 | NA | CASSSTGASYEQYF | TGCGCCAGCAGCTCGACAGGGGCGTCCTACGAGCAGTACTTC
NA | TRBJ1-5 | TRBV6-4 | few | CASSGEPNQPQHF | TGTGCCAGCAGTGGGGAGCCCAATCAGCCCCAGCATTTT
NA | TRBJ2-7 | TRBV7-2 | many | CASSLGRPSYEQYF | TGTGCCAGCAGCTTAGGCCGACCCTCCTACGAGCAGTACTTC
NA | TRBJ1-6 | TRBV7-2 | many | CSSSLVRGGASPLHF | TGTTCCAGCAGCTTAGTCCGAGGCGGGGCCTCACCCCTCCACTTT
NA | TRBJ1-5 | TRBV11-2 | many | CASSLVGTFYSNQPQHF | TGTGCCAGCAGCTTAGTTGGGACATTTTATAGCAATCAGCCCCAGCATTTT
TRBD2 | TRBJ2-2 | TRBV7-2 | few | CASSPGLAGASTGELFF | TGTGCCAGCAGCCCAGGACTAGCGGGAGCAAGCACCGGGGAGCTGTTTTTT
TRBD1 | TRBJ1-5 | TRBV7-2 | NA | CASSLAGQNKPQHF | TGTGCCAGCAGCCTAGCGGGACAGAACAAGCCCCAGCATTTT
NA | TRBJ2-3 | TRBV6-4 | few | CASSESLRDTQYF | TGTGCCAGCAGTGAGTCCCTTAGAGATACGCAGTATTTT
TRBD1 | TRBJ2-7 | TRBV19 | many | CASSHRGDEQYF | TGTGCCAGTAGTCACAGGGGAGACGAGCAGTACTTC
NA | TRBJ1-1 | TRBV29-1 | NA | CSVELADLNTEAFF | TGCAGCGTTGAGCTTGCAGACCTGAACACTGAAGCTTTCTTT
TRBD2 | TRBJ2-7 | TRBV6-1 | many | CASSEATVGTKRQYF | TGTGCCAGCAGTGAAGCAACGGTCGGGACTAAGAGGCAGTACTTC
NA | TRBJ2-1 | TRBV11-2 | once | CASSLRLIEQFF | TGTGCCAGCAGCCTCCGACTCATTGAGCAGTTCTTC
NA | TRBJ1-3 | TRBV7-2 | many | CASSRESSGNTIYF | TGTGCCAGCAGCCGGGAGAGCTCTGGAAACACCATATATTTT
NA | TRBJ2-1 | TRBV12-3/TRBV12-4 | many | CASSSFGVAYNEQFF | TGTGCCAGCAGTTCCTTCGGCGTGGCCTACAATGAGCAGTTCTTC
NA | TRBJ1-5 | TRBV28 | many | CASNSGTHNQPQHF | TGTGCCAGCAACTCCGGGACACATAATCAGCCCCAGCATTTT
TRBD1 | TRBJ2-7 | TRBV12-3/TRBV12-4 | many | CASSSKGTGCSF | TGTGCCAGCAGTTCTAAAGGGACAGGGTGTAGCTTC
TRBD2 | TRBJ2-7 | TRBV7-2 | many | CASSPQRGGEQYF | TGTGCCAGCAGCCCCCAGCGCGGGGGGGAGCAGTACTTC
NA | TRBJ1-1 | TRBV5-1 | NA | CASSWSGEFTEAFF | TGCGCCAGCAGCTGGAGTGGGGAATTCACTGAAGCTTTCTTT
TRBD2 | TRBJ2-5 | TRBV28 | NA | CATTRGSGGFQETQYF | TGTGCCACCACGAGGGGCAGCGGGGGTTTCCAAGAGACCCAGTACTTC
NA | TRBJ1-1 | TRBV19 | NA | CASRDSLNTEAFF | TGTGCCAGTAGAGACAGCCTGAACACTGAAGCTTTCTTT
NA | TRBJ2-1 | TRBV11-2 | many | CASSYTGENEQFF | TGTGCCAGCAGCTACACGGGGGAGAATGAGCAGTTCTTC
NA | TRBJ2-7 | TRBV7-2 | many | CASSSDGYEQYF | TGTGCCAGCAGCTCAGACGGGTACGAGCAGTACTTC
TRBD1 | TRBJ2-7 | TRBV6-2/TRBV6-3 | many | CASRGQALLYEQYF | TGTGCCAGCAGGGGACAGGCCCTCCTCTACGAGCAGTACTTC
NA | TRBJ2-5 | TRBV11-2 | many | CASSWGGANPQETQYF | TGTGCCAGCAGCTGGGGGGGGGCCAATCCCCAAGAGACCCAGTACTTC
NA | TRBJ1-6 | TRBV6-2/TRBV6-3 | NA | CASSTGTPSKRNSPLHF | TGTGCCAGCAGTACCGGGACACCTTCGAAGAGGAATTCACCCCTCCACTTT
NA | TRBJ2-7 | TRBV2 | many | CASSARGRVSPTTEQYF | TGTGCCAGCAGTGCGAGGGGAAGGGTCTCTCCTACTACGGAGCAGTACTTC
NA | TRBJ2-5 | TRBV28 | many | CASSFMGAGPRAETQYF | TGTGCCAGCAGTTTCATGGGGGCGGGGCCCCGGGCTGAGACCCAGTACTTC
TRBD1 | TRBJ2-7 | TRBV3-1 | NA | CASSQDRVLGQSTYEQYF | TGTGCCAGCAGCCAAGATCGGGTCTTGGGACAGTCAACCTACGAGCAGTACTTC